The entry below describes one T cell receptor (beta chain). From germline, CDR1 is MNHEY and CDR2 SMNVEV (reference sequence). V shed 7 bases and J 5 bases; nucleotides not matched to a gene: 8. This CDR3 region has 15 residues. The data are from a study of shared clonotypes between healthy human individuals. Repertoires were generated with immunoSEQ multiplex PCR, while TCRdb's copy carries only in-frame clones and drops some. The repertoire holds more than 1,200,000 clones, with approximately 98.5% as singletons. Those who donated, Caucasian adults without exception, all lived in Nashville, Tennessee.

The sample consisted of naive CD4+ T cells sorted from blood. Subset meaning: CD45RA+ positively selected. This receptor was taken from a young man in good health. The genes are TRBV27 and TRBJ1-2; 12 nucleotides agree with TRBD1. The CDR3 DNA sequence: TGTGCCAGCATCGGGACAGGGGGCGCCCGTTATGGCTACACCTTC. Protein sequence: CASIGTGGARYGYTF.